This T cell receptor beta chain was captured in a study of T cells after yellow fever vaccination. The wider study: Fractions containing few cells were prepared with SMART-Seq v4 Ultra Low Input.

TCRdb independently ran MiXCR on the 5' RACE reads; one entry per CDR3 protein. The data show around 600,000 distinct CDR3 sequences, 12% seen once. This clonotype came up a few times. Its antigen is not known. Broader study findings: Overlap between CD4 and CD8 compartments was detected for a small share of clonotypes. Though weaker, the secondary response peaked faster, on day 5 versus 15.

The CDR3 length is 14 residues. In germline, CDR1 is DFQATT, CDR2 SNEGSKA (reference sequence). V was shortened by 6 bases and J by 4 bases, with 18 bases between the two germline ends. This TCR was sampled from a man aged 25 to 40 who received the YFV17D yellow fever vaccine. The specimen was PBMCs, collected on the day of the yellow fever booster vaccination. The J gene is TRBJ2-5, the V gene TRBV20-1, with D uncertain. Written as DNA, the CDR3 is TGCAGTGCCCGCCCGGCTACAATGGGAGAGACCCAGTACTTC. It encodes CSARPATMGETQYF.